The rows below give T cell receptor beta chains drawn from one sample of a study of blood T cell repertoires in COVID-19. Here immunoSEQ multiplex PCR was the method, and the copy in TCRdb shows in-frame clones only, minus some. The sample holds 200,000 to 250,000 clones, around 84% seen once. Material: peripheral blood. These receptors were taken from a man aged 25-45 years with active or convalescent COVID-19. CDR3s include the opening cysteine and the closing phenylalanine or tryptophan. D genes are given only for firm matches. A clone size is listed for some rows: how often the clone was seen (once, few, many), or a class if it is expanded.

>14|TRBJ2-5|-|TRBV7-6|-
CASSLADRGETQYF
TGTGCCAGCAGCTTAGCCGACCGAGGAGAGACCCAGTACTTC
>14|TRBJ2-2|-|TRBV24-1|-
CATRSRSNTGELFF
TGTGCCACTCGTAGCCGATCGAACACCGGGGAGCTGTTTTTT
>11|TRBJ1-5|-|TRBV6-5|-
CASSTTGPQHF
TGTGCCAGCAGCACGACAGGGCCCCAGCATTTT
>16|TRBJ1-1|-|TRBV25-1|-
CASSEKQAVWNTEAFF
TGTGCCAGCAGTGAAAAGCAGGCCGTCTGGAACACTGAAGCTTTCTTT
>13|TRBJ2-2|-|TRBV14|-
CASSPSSVRELFF
TGTGCCAGCAGCCCCTCTAGCGTGCGGGAGCTGTTTTTT
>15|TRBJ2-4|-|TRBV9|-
CASSVGGGGKNIQYF
TGTGCCAGCAGCGTAGGGGGAGGGGGCAAAAACATTCAGTACTTC
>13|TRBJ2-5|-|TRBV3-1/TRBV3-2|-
CASSQGLRETQYF
TGTGCCAGCAGCCAAGGGTTGAGAGAGACCCAGTACTTC
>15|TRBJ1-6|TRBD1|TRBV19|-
CASSGPGQGASPLHF
TGTGCCAGTAGCGGTCCGGGACAGGGGGCTTCACCCCTCCACTTT
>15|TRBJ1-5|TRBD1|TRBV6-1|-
CASSDSGTGNQPQHF
TGTGCCAGCAGTGATTCGGGGACAGGCAATCAGCCCCAGCATTTT
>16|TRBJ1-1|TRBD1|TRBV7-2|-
CASIGQGRLTNTEAFF
TGTGCCAGCATAGGACAGGGCAGGCTAACGAACACTGAAGCTTTCTTT
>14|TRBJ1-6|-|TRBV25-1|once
CASSEGQNNSPLHF
TGTGCCAGCAGTGAAGGGCAGAACAATTCACCCCTCCACTTT
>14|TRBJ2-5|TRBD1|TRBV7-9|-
CASSQGQFQETQYF
TGTGCCAGCAGCCAGGGACAGTTCCAAGAGACCCAGTACTTC
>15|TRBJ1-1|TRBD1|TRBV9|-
CASSAQGVMGTEAFF
TGTGCCAGCAGCGCACAGGGGGTAATGGGCACTGAAGCTTTCTTT
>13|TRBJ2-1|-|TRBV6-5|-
CASKLTVYNEQFF
TGTGCCAGCAAGTTGACAGTCTACAATGAGCAGTTCTTC
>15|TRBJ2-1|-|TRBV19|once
CASSQAGPIYNEQFF
TGTGCCAGTAGTCAGGCGGGCCCCATCTACAATGAGCAGTTCTTC
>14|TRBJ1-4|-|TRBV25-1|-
CASSDGTPNEKLFF
TGTGCCAGCAGTGACGGGACACCTAACGAAAAACTGTTTTTT
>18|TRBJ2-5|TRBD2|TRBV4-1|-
CASSLGAGGPMDQETQYF
TGCGCCAGCAGCCTCGGGGCGGGAGGGCCAATGGACCAAGAGACCCAGTACTTC
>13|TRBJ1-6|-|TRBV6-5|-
CASSYEGGSPLHF
TGTGCCAGCAGTTACGAGGGCGGTTCACCCCTCCACTTT
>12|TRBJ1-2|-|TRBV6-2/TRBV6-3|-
CASSYQGRTYTF
TGTGCCAGCAGTTACCAAGGGAGAACCTACACCTTC